This T cell receptor (beta chain) is drawn from a study of patients and donors after allogeneic stem cell transplantation. TCRdb used MiXCR to reprocess the RT-PCR reads, holding one entry per CDR3 protein. The sample records more than 75,000 distinct CDR3 sequences, approximately 5.2% being singletons. This clonotype was detected many times. The sample taken for sequencing was blood, either unsorted or a sorted T cell fraction (not recorded which). The sequence was obtained from a human donor who was either an allogeneic HSCT recipient or a stem cell or donor lymphocyte infusion donor (not recorded which). It is not recorded whose cells these are; they may come from a transplant donor.

The CDR3, as DNA: TGTGCCAGCAGGCCTACGGGACAGGGACCCCTCCACTTT. It translates to CASRPTGQGPLHF. The chain joins TRBV12-3 or TRBV12-4 to TRBJ1-6; 9 positions agree with TRBD1. J was trimmed by 12 bases and V by 6 bases; bases with no gene match: 6. CDR3 length: 13 amino acids.